This T cell receptor (beta chain) stems from a study of cytomegalovirus exposure and HLA in healthy donors. Looking at the study overall: Genotyping of some 390 donors showed that approximately 83% belonged to the Caucasian-associated ancestry cluster.

General study findings and limits: Within a later analysis, the majority of CMV-associated TCR beta chains appeared HLA-restricted. Confirmation was obtained in vitro that a few CMV-associated chains are specific for CMV antigens. Accurate predictions that matched the HLA-A and HLA-B alleles of most subjects were reportedly made from TCR beta sequences.

As concerns this clone: The antigen is not known.

The primer mix had 60 Vbeta and 13 Jbeta primers. This table comes from immunoSEQ multiplex PCR, and its TCRdb copy is limited to in-frame clones, with some not included. The sample includes approximately 120,000 clones, roughly 79% of them seen just once. CDR1 SQVTM and CDR2 ANQGSEA come from the germline V gene. The CDR3 is 14 residues long. The junction had 13 bases not matched to a gene; V was cut back by 7 bases and J by 5 bases. This TCR was recovered from a woman in her 30s in good health and CMV-seronegative. The gene calls are TRBV29-1 and TRBJ1-1; the match to TRBD1 covers 7 bases. The sequenced sample was PBMCs. CDR3 protein: CSAARGRGGTEAFF. The CDR3 DNA follows: TGCAGCGCGGCGAGGGGGCGCGGAGGAACTGAAGCTTTCTTT.